This entry features one T cell receptor (beta chain) sequence. Assay: immunoSEQ multiplex PCR; the TCRdb copy retains only in-frame clones and omits some. The sample lists several thousand clones; approximately 60% were seen once. The data belong to a study of cytotoxic CD8 clonotypes in ibrutinib-treated CLL. Study context: Responses: roughly 25 partial, 2 complete; after median roughly 68 months, roughly 15 stayed remitted, some twelve progressed.

CDR1 and CDR2 (germline): MNHEY, SMNVEV (reference sequence). V shed 3 bases and J shed 4 bases, with 13 bases lying between them. The CDR3 has 16 amino acids. The source material was PBMCs, sampled before ibrutinib treatment. The J gene is TRBJ1-6, the V gene TRBV27; D call uncertain. The receptor was isolated from a human donor with chronic lymphocytic leukemia. The CDR3 protein is CASSFRRAGYNSPLHF. CDR3 DNA: TGTGCCAGCAGTTTTAGGAGAGCCGGGTATAATTCACCCCTCCACTTT.